Presented here are 8 T cell receptor beta chains from one specimen sequenced in a study of T cell responses to AZD1222 COVID-19 vaccine. Sequencing used immunoSEQ multiplex PCR; TCRdb keeps in-frame clones, though not all of them. The repertoire includes about 86,000 clones, roughly 86% of them detected once, and 6.5% to 8.5% sits in the top ten. Sequences were derived from peripheral blood, sampled 28 days after the second AZD1222 dose. The receptors stem from an adult who received the AZD1222 COVID-19 vaccine.

The genes are TRBV29-1 and TRBJ2-7; D may be TRBD1 or TRBD2 (5 bases each). V gave up 2 bases and J gave up 5 bases, with 13 bases separating them. The germline CDR1 and CDR2 sequences are SQVTM and ANQGSEA. The CDR3 consists of 13 residues. CDR3 region: CSVEQGVRNEQYF. The CDR3 DNA follows: TGCAGCGTTGAACAGGGAGTGAGGAACGAGCAGTACTTC.

The V call is TRBV27, the J call TRBJ2-1, with D perhaps matching TRBD1 (6 bases). This CDR3 contains 18 residues. Germline CDR1 is MNHEY and CDR2 is SMNVEV (reference sequence). The germline V and J ends were trimmed by 5 bases and 6 bases, with 26 bases remaining between them. CDR3 sequence reads: CASSVRGRGENLGNEQFF. CDR3 coding DNA: TGTGCCAGCAGTGTAAGGGGGAGAGGGGAGAACCTAGGCAATGAGCAGTTCTTC.

This clone has only a few counts. The gene calls are TRBV6-5 and TRBJ1-5; D gene ambiguous. V dropped 7 bases and J dropped 0 bases, with 13 bases sitting between them. The CDR3 covers 15 residues. The germline CDR1 and CDR2 sequences are MNHEY and SVGAGI. The CDR3 bases are TGTGCCAGCAAGGATCACAGTAATAGCAATCAGCCCCAGCATTTT. The encoded protein is CASKDHSNSNQPQHF.

This clone was observed a single time. The rearrangement uses TRBV6-5 and TRBJ1-5; D uncertain. V was trimmed by 5 bases and J by 4 bases, leaving 9 bases between them. The CDR3 extends over 13 amino acids. Germline values: CDR1 MNHEY, CDR2 SVGAGI. This CDR3 is CASSPRVNQPQHF. The CDR3 DNA reads as TGTGCCAGCAGTCCACGGGTGAATCAGCCCCAGCATTTT.

The chain is built from TRBV19 and TRBJ1-3; TRBD1 is a possible D gene (6 bases). The V end was cut by 6 bases, the J end by 0 bases, with 18 bases between. This CDR3 comprises 17 residues. Germline CDR1 and CDR2: LNHDA and SQIVND (reference sequence). The CDR3 loop reads CASRGATGPSSGNTIYF. The CDR3 DNA is TGTGCCAGTAGGGGAGCGACAGGCCCGAGCTCTGGAAACACCATATATTTT.

V gene TRBV30 combines with J gene TRBJ1-2, with D possibly matching TRBD1 (5 bases). Germline CDR1 is GTSNPN and CDR2 is SVGIG (reference sequence). Between the trimmed V and J ends, which lost 3 bases and 3 bases, there was a span of 17 bases. The CDR3 runs to 15 residues. CDR3 in DNA: TGTGCCTGGAGGGCTACCAAGGAGGGACACTATGGCTACACCTTC. This codes for CAWRATKEGHYGYTF. The full variable domain, with the rest looked up from reference TRBV30 and TRBJ1-2, is SQTIHQWPATLVQPVGSPLSLECTVEGTSNPNLYWYRQAAGRGLQLLFYSVGIGQISSEVPQNLSASRPQDRQFILSSKKLLLSDSGFYLCAWRATKEGHYGYTFGSGTRLTVV.

The chain couples TRBV6-8 to TRBJ1-1, with a weak D call TRBD1 (6 bases). Germline V gives CDR1 MNHGY, CDR2 SAAAGT. The CDR3 covers 15 residues. The V and J ends lost 6 bases and 0 bases respectively, with 14 bases between them. The CDR3: CASSGQNCMNTEAFF. The CDR3 DNA follows: TGTGCCAGCAGCGGACAGAACTGTATGAACACTGAAGCTTTCTTT.

The chain combines TRBV28 with TRBJ1-2; D gene unclear. Germline CDR1 is MDHEN and CDR2 is SYDVKM. The CDR3 extends over 14 amino acids. The V end lost 3 bases, the J end lost 3 bases, and 11 bases lay between the germline ends. This chain's CDR3 is CASSFPPGDYGYTF. The CDR3, as DNA: TGTGCCAGCAGTTTTCCTCCTGGAGACTATGGCTACACCTTC.